These 24 T cell receptor beta chains came from one sample sequenced in a study of OX40 agonist ivuxolimab in advanced cancers. Data came from immunoSEQ multiplex PCR; TCRdb stores just in-frame clones and leaves some out. The table records tens of thousands of clones, around 80% of them present only once. This specimen was CD4+ or CD8+ T cells sorted from blood, taken in a trial of the OX40 agonist ivuxolimab. These receptors were collected from an adult with an advanced solid tumor such as melanoma, head and neck, liver or kidney cancer.

The chain has TRBV19 and TRBJ1-1, with D uncertain. This CDR3 contains 13 residues. Germline assignment: CDR1 LNHDA and CDR2 SQIVND (reference sequence). Deletions cut 3 bases from V and 2 bases from J, with 7 bases between. This chain's CDR3 is CASSIMVNTEAFF. In DNA, the CDR3 is TGTGCCAGTAGTATTATGGTTAACACTGAAGCTTTCTTT.

This rearrangement joins TRBV4-3 to TRBJ2-2; 7 bases line up with TRBD1. The CDR3 is made up of 16 amino acids. Germline-derived CDR1 and CDR2 are LGHNA and YSLEER. The V gene end was trimmed by 3 bases and the J gene end by 4 bases; junction bases not matched to a gene: 8. The CDR3 loop reads CASSQDRTRGTGELFF. In DNA, the CDR3 is TGCGCCAGCAGCCAGGACAGGACCCGAGGCACCGGGGAGCTGTTTTTT.

This chain connects TRBV27 to TRBJ2-1; D not certain. This CDR3 has 14 amino acids. Germline V lookup: CDR1 MNHEY, CDR2 SMNVEV (reference sequence). Trimming took off 6 bases at V and 1 base at J, with 10 bases between the two ends. CDR3 nucleotide sequence: TGTGCCAGCAGCCTAACACATTCCTACAATGAGCAGTTCTTC. It is translated as CASSLTHSYNEQFF.

This chain links TRBV6-4 with TRBJ2-1; 14 bases line up with TRBD2. Trimming removed 2 bases from V and 9 bases from J; junction bases left unmatched: 0. The CDR3 runs to 14 residues. Germline loops: CDR1 MRHNA, CDR2 SNTAGT. CDR3: CASSDGTSGSEQFF. The CDR3, as DNA: TGTGCCAGCAGTGACGGGACTAGCGGGAGTGAGCAGTTCTTC.

The rearrangement links TRBV7-8 to TRBJ2-2; D ambiguous. The length of the CDR3 is 16 residues. Germline V gene lookup returns CDR1 SGHVS and CDR2 FQNEAQ. V lost 4 bases, J lost 1 base, and 13 bases lay in between. CDR3 residues: CASSSWTVLNTGELFF. CDR3 in DNA: TGTGCCAGCAGCTCATGGACGGTGTTGAACACCGGGGAGCTGTTTTTT.

This clone was counted between two and nine times. The chain has TRBV6-1 and TRBJ2-7; perhaps D is TRBD1 or TRBD2 (5 bases each). Per germline, CDR1 MNHNS and CDR2 SASEGT. The CDR3 sequence is 15 residues long. V gave up 0 bases and J gave up 1 base, with 10 bases separating them. The CDR3 here is CASSEATEGSYEQYF. In DNA, the CDR3 is TGTGCCAGCAGTGAAGCAACAGAGGGGTCCTACGAGCAGTACTTC.

The V and J genes are TRBV11-2 and TRBJ2-5; possible D gene TRBD1, 6 bases. The CDR3 consists of 14 residues. V was cut by 7 bases and J by 5 bases, with 17 bases left in between. Per the germline V gene, CDR1 is SGHAT and CDR2 is FQNNGV. CDR3 nucleotides: TGTGCCAGCACCAGCACAGGGATAGTGGAGACCCAGTACTTC. Translation gives CASTSTGIVETQYF. Combining the CDR3 with reference TRBV11-2 and TRBJ2-5 gives the whole variable domain EAGVAQSPRYKIIEKRQSVAFWCNPISGHATLYWYQQILGQGPKLLIQFQNNGVVDDSQLPKDRFSAERLKGVDSTLKIQPAKLEDSAVYLCASTSTGIVETQYFGPGTRLLVL.

In its sample, this clone was seen a few times. The J gene is TRBJ1-1, the V gene TRBV28, with 8 bases that match TRBD1. The CDR3 length is 14 residues. Germline CDR1 and CDR2: MDHEN and SYDVKM. The V gene end was trimmed by 6 bases and the J gene end by 7 bases; junction bases not matched to a gene: 10. CDR3 sequence (DNA): TGTGCCAGCAGGCTACCAGGGGGCGTGAATGAAGCTTTCTTT. It encodes CASRLPGGVNEAFF.

The CDR3 reads CASSESRNEQFF. In DNA, the CDR3 is TGCGCCAGCAGTGAGTCTCGGAATGAGCAGTTCTTC. The J gene is TRBJ2-1, the V gene TRBV10-1; D is unclear. CDR1 and CDR2 (germline): WNHNN, SYGVQD (reference sequence). CDR3 length equals 12 residues. Trimming stripped 0 bases from V and 7 bases from J, with 4 bases between.

The J gene is TRBJ2-3, the V gene TRBV2; D may be TRBD1 (5 bases). The CDR3 length is 15 residues. Trimming pared 8 bases from V and 0 bases from J, leaving 15 bases between. The V gene's germline CDR1 is SNHLY and CDR2 FYNNEI. The DNA of the CDR3 is TGTGCCAGCTGGGGCGCTACACCTAGCACAGATACGCAGTATTTT. Protein sequence: CASWGATPSTDTQYF.

V is TRBV9 and J is TRBJ2-3; D unresolved. V lost 4 bases and J 2 bases, leaving 17 bases between the germline ends. The CDR3 sequence is 16 residues long. Germline V gives CDR1 SGDLS, CDR2 YYNGEE. CDR3 sequence: CASSSRPAPDTDTQYF. CDR3 bases: TGTGCCAGCAGCTCACGTCCAGCCCCCGACACAGATACGCAGTATTTT.

V usage is TRBV27 and J usage is TRBJ1-5, with no clear D. V dropped 2 bases and J dropped 4 bases, with 18 bases sitting between them. This CDR3 has 17 residues. The germline V gene has CDR1 MNHEY and CDR2 SMNVEV (reference sequence). Here the CDR3 reads CASSLAGDLRLNQPQHF. CDR3 sequence (DNA): TGTGCCAGCAGTTTAGCCGGAGATTTGAGGTTGAATCAGCCCCAGCATTTT.

The chain is built from TRBV7-8 and TRBJ2-5; 9 nucleotides agree with TRBD1. This CDR3 spans 16 amino acids. Germline V lookup: CDR1 SGHVS, CDR2 FQNEAQ. V was pared by 1 base and J by 3 bases, with 6 bases of the junction left unmatched. CDR3 sequence: CASSLVAGTGKETQYF. The CDR3 region has the DNA TGTGCCAGCAGCTTAGTTGCCGGGACAGGGAAAGAGACCCAGTACTTC.

The rearrangement uses TRBV19 and TRBJ2-1, with 12 bases that match TRBD2. The CDR3 length is 15 residues. V trimming: 6 bases; J trimming: 8 bases; junction bases outside the gene matches: 8. Germline V gives CDR1 LNHDA, CDR2 SQIVND (reference sequence). CDR3 sequence reads: CASSVKRLAGDEQFF. In nucleotides, the CDR3 is TGTGCCAGTAGCGTCAAACGACTAGCGGGAGATGAGCAGTTCTTC. The full variable domain, completed using reference TRBV19 and TRBJ2-1, is DGGITQSPKYLFRKEGQNVTLSCEQNLNHDAMYWYRQDPGQGLRLIYYSQIVNDFQKGDIAEGYSVSREKKESFPLTVTSAQKNPTAFYLCASSVKRLAGDEQFFGPGTRLTVL.

The rearrangement uses TRBV15 and TRBJ2-7; D might be TRBD1 (6 bases). The CDR3 spans 15 residues. The germline CDR1 and CDR2 sequences are LNHNV and YYDKDF (reference sequence). The V gene lost 3 bases and the J gene lost 0 bases, with 12 bases spanning the gap. The CDR3 coding sequence is TGTGCCACCAGCAGCCCCGACAGGACCTCCTACGAGCAGTACTTC. Translating it yields CATSSPDRTSYEQYF. The variable domain in full, completed from reference TRBV15 and TRBJ2-7, reads DAMVIQNPRYQVTQFGKPVTLSCSQTLNHNVMYWYQQKSSQAPKLLFHYYDKDFNNEADTPDNFQSRRPNTSFCFLDIRSPGLGDTAMYLCATSSPDRTSYEQYFGPGTRLTVT.

This chain connects TRBV6-4 to TRBJ1-2; 11 bases align to TRBD1. This CDR3 contains 14 residues. Germline V CDR1 and CDR2: MRHNA, SNTAGT. V lost 2 bases to trimming and J lost 4 bases; unmatched junction nucleotides: 0. The CDR3 loop is CASSDGTGGYGYTF. Here the CDR3 DNA reads TGTGCCAGCAGTGACGGGACAGGGGGCTATGGCTACACCTTC.

In its sample, this clone was seen once. This chain connects TRBV19 to TRBJ1-2; possible D gene TRBD1, 6 bases. In germline, CDR1 is LNHDA, CDR2 SQIVND (reference sequence). Trimming removed 2 bases from V and 4 bases from J, with 8 bases in between. The CDR3 runs 13 residues. DNA for the CDR3: TGTGCCAGTAGTATACGGGGGGCCTATGGCTACACCTTC. It codes for CASSIRGAYGYTF.

CDR3 protein: CASSLVAGGNNEQFF. Here the CDR3 DNA reads TGTGCCAGCAGCTTAGTAGCGGGAGGGAACAATGAGCAGTTCTTC. The V gene is TRBV7-6, the J gene TRBJ2-1; TRBD2 matches 11 bases. CDR1 SGHVS and CDR2 FNYEAQ come from the germline V gene. Trimming removed 1 base from V and 5 bases from J; junction bases left unmatched: 1. This CDR3 has 15 amino acids.

This clone was detected once. The gene calls are TRBV7-2 and TRBJ2-7; 8 bases fit TRBD1. Losses at the gene ends were 5 bases for V and 4 bases for J; bases not matched to a gene: 7. The CDR3 is 14 residues long. The V gene's germline CDR1 is SGHTA and CDR2 FQGNSA. CDR3 bases: TGTGCCAGCAGCGATCCGGGACAGGCATACGAGCAGTACTTC. This sequence encodes CASSDPGQAYEQYF.

V usage is TRBV9 and J usage is TRBJ2-2; a possible D gene is TRBD2 (5 bases). The CDR3 length is 14 residues. The V gene's germline CDR1 is SGDLS and CDR2 YYNGEE. V was cut by 3 bases and J by 6 bases, with 12 bases left in between. The CDR3 DNA follows: TGTGCCAGCAGCGCGTCGTACGGGGCCGGGGAGCTGTTTTTT. This encodes CASSASYGAGELFF.

The chain recombines TRBV29-1 with TRBJ2-7, with D perhaps TRBD2 (6 bases). CDR3 length: 15 amino acids. V was cut by 0 bases and J by 0 bases, with 12 bases left in between. From germline, CDR1 is SQVTM and CDR2 ANQGSEA. The CDR3 loop reads CSVEDFRGSSYEQYF. For the CDR3, the DNA is TGCAGCGTTGAAGATTTTCGGGGGAGCTCCTACGAGCAGTACTTC.

The chain links TRBV30 to TRBJ1-3, with 11 bases that match TRBD1. Trimming cost V 6 bases and J 0 bases; bases outside gene matches: 4. This CDR3 contains 15 residues. The germline V gene encodes CDR1 GTSNPN and CDR2 SVGIG (reference sequence). CDR3: CACWTGGVSGNTIYF. CDR3 nucleotide sequence: TGTGCCTGTTGGACAGGGGGCGTCTCTGGAAACACCATATATTTT.

This rearrangement joins TRBV5-4 to TRBJ2-1, with 8 bases identical to TRBD1. Looked up from germline, CDR1 is SGHNT and CDR2 is YYREEE (reference sequence). This CDR3 has 13 residues. J gave up 12 bases and V 5 bases, and 10 bases lay outside the gene matches. This chain's CDR3 is CASSFQGAGGQFF. In DNA form, the CDR3 reads TGTGCCAGCAGTTTCCAGGGGGCTGGAGGGCAGTTCTTC. The full variable domain, its missing parts supplied by reference TRBV5-4 and TRBJ2-1, is ETGVTQSPTHLIKTRGQQVTLRCSSQSGHNTVSWYQQALGQGPQFIFQYYREEENGRGNFPPRFSGLQFPNYSSELNVNALELDDSALYLCASSFQGAGGQFFGPGTRLTVL.

This sequence joins TRBV14 and TRBJ2-7, with 7 bases aligning to TRBD1. Germline V lookup: CDR1 SGHDN, CDR2 FVKESK. There are 12 residues in the CDR3. V lost 9 bases to trimming and J lost 2 bases; unmatched junction nucleotides: 4. CDR3 sequence: CASRGQTYEQYF. The CDR3 DNA reads as TGTGCCAGTAGGGGGCAAACCTACGAGCAGTACTTC.